Listed below are T cell receptor beta chains from one sample, sequenced in a study of persistence of HIV-infected CD4 T cells. The data were produced by immunoSEQ multiplex PCR, yet TCRdb's version contains in-frame clones alone and is incomplete. In the table there are 43,000 or so clones, 89% of which are singletons. Antigens for these TCRs are unknown. This specimen consisted of CD4+ T cells sorted from PBMCs after roughly 18-hour stimulation, obtained from a patient who received antiretroviral therapy. The receptors were gathered from an adult man with HIV who was CMV-seropositive. The CDR3 runs from the conserved cysteine through the conserved F or W. Each record gives: J gene, D gene, V gene, clone size, CDR3 DNA, CDR3 protein. D genes are given only for firm matches. Clone size appears in some rows only: once, few, many, or a class for an expanded clone.

j_gene: TRBJ2-7; d_gene: NA; v_gene: TRBV2; abundance: once; CDR3nt: TGTGCCAGCAGTCTTCACTACGGGCAGTACTTC; CDR3aa: CASSLHYGQYF
j_gene: TRBJ2-1; d_gene: TRBD2; v_gene: TRBV19; abundance: once; CDR3nt: TGTGCCAGTAGGGCTAGCGGGGGATTAAATGAGCAGTTCTTC; CDR3aa: CASRASGGLNEQFF
j_gene: TRBJ2-6; d_gene: NA; v_gene: TRBV28; abundance: NA; CDR3nt: TGTGCCAGCAGGGGGGGATCCTCTGGGGCCAACGTCCTGACTTTC; CDR3aa: CASRGGSSGANVLTF
j_gene: TRBJ1-2; d_gene: NA; v_gene: TRBV6-1; abundance: NA; CDR3nt: TGTGCCAGCAGTGAAGCAATGAGGGGAAATGGCTACACCTTC; CDR3aa: CASSEAMRGNGYTF
j_gene: TRBJ1-6; d_gene: NA; v_gene: TRBV4-1; abundance: NA; CDR3nt: TGCGCCAGCAGCCTCCGAATAGCGGATTCACCCCTCCACTTT; CDR3aa: CASSLRIADSPLHF
j_gene: TRBJ2-3; d_gene: TRBD1; v_gene: TRBV7-2; abundance: NA; CDR3nt: TGTGCCAGCAGCTCCCAGGGGGCCGGCCAGAATACGCAGTATTTT; CDR3aa: CASSSQGAGQNTQYF
j_gene: TRBJ1-1; d_gene: NA; v_gene: TRBV7-6; abundance: NA; CDR3nt: TGTGCCAGCAGCTTAGCAGCAGGCCGCATGAACACTGAAGCTTTCTTT; CDR3aa: CASSLAAGRMNTEAFF
j_gene: TRBJ2-2; d_gene: NA; v_gene: TRBV6-4; abundance: NA; CDR3nt: TGTGCCAGCAGTACTGGACATGGGAACGGGGAGCTGTTTTTT; CDR3aa: CASSTGHGNGELFF
j_gene: TRBJ2-1; d_gene: TRBD1; v_gene: TRBV19; abundance: once; CDR3nt: TGTGCCAGTAGTACCCGGACAGGGGATGAGCAGTTCTTC; CDR3aa: CASSTRTGDEQFF
j_gene: TRBJ1-6; d_gene: NA; v_gene: TRBV14; abundance: NA; CDR3nt: TGTGCCAGCAGCAGGGATTTTTACAATTCACCCCTCCACTTT; CDR3aa: CASSRDFYNSPLHF
j_gene: TRBJ1-3; d_gene: TRBD1; v_gene: TRBV19; abundance: NA; CDR3nt: TGTGCCAGCGGTGGACAGGGGATCGGAAACACCATATATTTT; CDR3aa: CASGGQGIGNTIYF
j_gene: TRBJ1-4; d_gene: NA; v_gene: TRBV13; abundance: NA; CDR3nt: TGTGCCAGCAGCTTCTACCGGGACGGTAATGAAAAACTGTTTTTT; CDR3aa: CASSFYRDGNEKLFF
j_gene: TRBJ2-4; d_gene: NA; v_gene: TRBV6-5; abundance: NA; CDR3nt: TGTGCCAGCAGTTCACAGGGAGCCAAAAACATTCAGTACTTC; CDR3aa: CASSSQGAKNIQYF
j_gene: TRBJ1-5; d_gene: NA; v_gene: TRBV7-2; abundance: NA; CDR3nt: TGTGCCAGCAGCGGGATAGGAGGGGCGAATCAGCCCCAGCATTTT; CDR3aa: CASSGIGGANQPQHF
j_gene: TRBJ2-2; d_gene: NA; v_gene: TRBV5-1; abundance: NA; CDR3nt: TGCGCCAGCAGCCCGAGACTGAACACCGGGGAGCTGTTTTTT; CDR3aa: CASSPRLNTGELFF
j_gene: TRBJ1-1; d_gene: NA; v_gene: TRBV13; abundance: NA; CDR3nt: TGTGCCAGCAGCCCGGAATCGAGACACGTACAAACTGAAGCTTTCTTT; CDR3aa: CASSPESRHVQTEAFF
j_gene: TRBJ1-4; d_gene: NA; v_gene: TRBV6-1; abundance: NA; CDR3nt: TGTGCCAGCAGTGAAGCCGCCCATTTAGGACTCACTTTT; CDR3aa: CASSEAAHLGLTF
j_gene: TRBJ1-1; d_gene: NA; v_gene: TRBV7-2; abundance: NA; CDR3nt: TGTGCCAGCAGCTTAGCGGCCCTGAACACTGAAGCTTTCTTT; CDR3aa: CASSLAALNTEAFF
j_gene: TRBJ2-7; d_gene: NA; v_gene: TRBV24-1; abundance: NA; CDR3nt: TGTGCCACCAGTGACGCGGGTCCAAGCTCCTACGAGCAGTACTTC; CDR3aa: CATSDAGPSSYEQYF
j_gene: TRBJ1-6; d_gene: NA; v_gene: TRBV5-1; abundance: NA; CDR3nt: TGCGCCAGCAGCTTGGCGGCTGGAGGGGTTAATTCACCCCTCCACTTT; CDR3aa: CASSLAAGGVNSPLHF
j_gene: TRBJ1-6; d_gene: TRBD1; v_gene: TRBV30; abundance: NA; CDR3nt: TGTGCCTGGAGTTCCGGGACAGGGACTCGTTCACCCCTCCACTTT; CDR3aa: CAWSSGTGTRSPLHF
j_gene: TRBJ2-3; d_gene: TRBD2; v_gene: TRBV2; abundance: once; CDR3nt: TGTGCCAGCACCTGGGGGGGTTTCACAGATACGCAGTATTTT; CDR3aa: CASTWGGFTDTQYF
j_gene: TRBJ1-2; d_gene: NA; v_gene: TRBV25-1; abundance: NA; CDR3nt: TGTGCCAGCAGTGAATTCGAGGGGGGCTATGGCTACACCTTC; CDR3aa: CASSEFEGGYGYTF
j_gene: TRBJ1-5; d_gene: NA; v_gene: TRBV12-3/TRBV12-4; abundance: NA; CDR3nt: TGTGCCAGCAGTTTAAGCGAGGATCAGCCCCAGCATTTT; CDR3aa: CASSLSEDQPQHF
j_gene: TRBJ2-2; d_gene: TRBD1; v_gene: TRBV14; abundance: NA; CDR3nt: TGTGCCAGCAGTTACGGACAGGGTTCGACCGGGGAGCTGTTTTTT; CDR3aa: CASSYGQGSTGELFF
j_gene: TRBJ2-1; d_gene: TRBD2; v_gene: TRBV6-5; abundance: NA; CDR3nt: TGTGCCAGCAGTCCGACTAAGCGGGGGGGCGATGAGCAGTTCTTC; CDR3aa: CASSPTKRGGDEQFF
j_gene: TRBJ2-7; d_gene: TRBD2; v_gene: TRBV11-1; abundance: NA; CDR3nt: TGTGCCAGCAGCCCGGGACTAGCGGGGGGGCAAGACGAGCAGTACTTC; CDR3aa: CASSPGLAGGQDEQYF
j_gene: TRBJ1-2; d_gene: NA; v_gene: TRBV16; abundance: NA; CDR3nt: TGTGCCAGCAGCCGGGGAGCCCCCAACCCTAACTATGGCTACACCTTC; CDR3aa: CASSRGAPNPNYGYTF
j_gene: TRBJ1-2; d_gene: NA; v_gene: TRBV5-4; abundance: NA; CDR3nt: TGTGCCAGCAGCTTAAGACAGGCGTGGAGCTACACCTTC; CDR3aa: CASSLRQAWSYTF
j_gene: TRBJ1-2; d_gene: NA; v_gene: TRBV28; abundance: few; CDR3nt: TGTGCCAGCACAAACCCGGGACGAGGGGCCTATGGCTACACCTTC; CDR3aa: CASTNPGRGAYGYTF
j_gene: TRBJ2-7; d_gene: TRBD1; v_gene: TRBV7-8; abundance: NA; CDR3nt: TGTGCCAGCAGCTTGAAGGGACAGGGACCCTACGAGCAGTACTTC; CDR3aa: CASSLKGQGPYEQYF
j_gene: TRBJ1-3; d_gene: NA; v_gene: TRBV12-5; abundance: NA; CDR3nt: TGTGCTAGTGGTTTGGTACTAGCTATATCTGGAAACACCATATATTTT; CDR3aa: CASGLVLAISGNTIYF
j_gene: TRBJ1-6; d_gene: NA; v_gene: TRBV6-5; abundance: NA; CDR3nt: TGTGCCAGCAGCTGGGCGGATTCACCCCTCCACTTT; CDR3aa: CASSWADSPLHF
j_gene: TRBJ2-3; d_gene: NA; v_gene: TRBV27; abundance: NA; CDR3nt: TGTGCCAGCAGTTTAGTGGGGGCCACAGATACGCAGTATTTT; CDR3aa: CASSLVGATDTQYF
j_gene: TRBJ2-6; d_gene: NA; v_gene: TRBV30; abundance: NA; CDR3nt: TGTGCCTGGAGTGTACGGGGGCCCGGCTATAGTGGGGCCAACGTCCTGACTTTC; CDR3aa: CAWSVRGPGYSGANVLTF
j_gene: TRBJ2-7; d_gene: TRBD1; v_gene: TRBV29-1; abundance: NA; CDR3nt: TGCAGTTTCTACGGGACAGGCCCTTACGAGCAGTACTTC; CDR3aa: CSFYGTGPYEQYF
j_gene: TRBJ2-3; d_gene: TRBD2; v_gene: TRBV5-1; abundance: NA; CDR3nt: TGCGCCAGCAGCTTGTCTGGGGGGGTTCGGACAGATACGCAGTATTTT; CDR3aa: CASSLSGGVRTDTQYF
j_gene: TRBJ2-7; d_gene: TRBD1; v_gene: TRBV18; abundance: NA; CDR3nt: TGTGCCAGCTCACCTCCGAACAGGGACAGAGCCCACTACGAGCAGTACTTC; CDR3aa: CASSPPNRDRAHYEQYF
j_gene: TRBJ2-3; d_gene: TRBD1; v_gene: TRBV10-1; abundance: NA; CDR3nt: TGCGCCAGCAGTACCGGGACAGGGGTTGGAGATACGCAGTATTTT; CDR3aa: CASSTGTGVGDTQYF
j_gene: TRBJ2-3; d_gene: NA; v_gene: TRBV6-1; abundance: NA; CDR3nt: TGTGCCAGCAGTGAAGTTAGCGACAGTGCGAACCAGAGAGATACGCAGTATTTT; CDR3aa: CASSEVSDSANQRDTQYF
j_gene: TRBJ1-3; d_gene: TRBD1; v_gene: TRBV25-1; abundance: NA; CDR3nt: TGTGCCAGCAGTGATCCCCTCGGGACAGTTGGAAACACCATATATTTT; CDR3aa: CASSDPLGTVGNTIYF
j_gene: TRBJ2-7; d_gene: TRBD1; v_gene: TRBV12-3/TRBV12-4; abundance: NA; CDR3nt: TGTGCCAGCAGTTTGGGACAGGAAGACGAGCAGTACTTC; CDR3aa: CASSLGQEDEQYF
j_gene: TRBJ2-1; d_gene: TRBD1; v_gene: TRBV29-1; abundance: once; CDR3nt: TGCAGCGCCCACAGGGGGTTCTCCTACAATGAGCAGTTCTTC; CDR3aa: CSAHRGFSYNEQFF
j_gene: TRBJ1-5; d_gene: TRBD1; v_gene: TRBV3-1/TRBV3-2; abundance: NA; CDR3nt: TGTGCCAGCAGCCGCGGACAGGGGAGCAATCAGCCCCAGCATTTT; CDR3aa: CASSRGQGSNQPQHF
j_gene: TRBJ1-4; d_gene: NA; v_gene: TRBV15; abundance: NA; CDR3nt: TGTGCCACCCAACCTTCCACAACTAATGAAAAACTGTTTTTT; CDR3aa: CATQPSTTNEKLFF
j_gene: TRBJ1-1; d_gene: TRBD1; v_gene: TRBV28; abundance: NA; CDR3nt: TGTGCCAGCAGTCAGATAGACAGGGAGCGAGAAGCTTTCTTT; CDR3aa: CASSQIDREREAFF
j_gene: TRBJ2-5; d_gene: TRBD1; v_gene: TRBV19; abundance: NA; CDR3nt: TGTGCCAGTAGTATGACACAGGGACAGGAGACCCAGTACTTC; CDR3aa: CASSMTQGQETQYF
j_gene: TRBJ2-2; d_gene: TRBD2; v_gene: TRBV5-4; abundance: NA; CDR3nt: TGTGCCAGCAGCTCGCCTGGGAACCCTAGCGGGGGGGCCGGGGAGCTGTTTTTT; CDR3aa: CASSSPGNPSGGAGELFF
j_gene: TRBJ2-1; d_gene: NA; v_gene: TRBV6-2/TRBV6-3; abundance: NA; CDR3nt: TGTGCCAGCAGTTATCAGGTACTTTCTCAGCAGTTCTTC; CDR3aa: CASSYQVLSQQFF
j_gene: TRBJ2-3; d_gene: NA; v_gene: TRBV11-2; abundance: NA; CDR3nt: TGTGCCAGCAGTCCCAAGAATACGCAGTATTTT; CDR3aa: CASSPKNTQYF
j_gene: TRBJ1-2; d_gene: NA; v_gene: TRBV2; abundance: NA; CDR3nt: TGTGCCAGCGCCGGAGAGTACTATGGCTACACCTTC; CDR3aa: CASAGEYYGYTF
j_gene: TRBJ1-2; d_gene: TRBD1; v_gene: TRBV27; abundance: once; CDR3nt: TGTGCCAGCAGTTTATCAGACAGGGGCCTCTATGGCTACACCTTC; CDR3aa: CASSLSDRGLYGYTF
j_gene: TRBJ2-3; d_gene: NA; v_gene: TRBV5-1; abundance: once; CDR3nt: TGCGCCAGCAGCTTGAGTCCCGGCCGAACCGGCACAGATACGCAGTATTTT; CDR3aa: CASSLSPGRTGTDTQYF
j_gene: TRBJ2-6; d_gene: NA; v_gene: TRBV18; abundance: once; CDR3nt: TGTGCCAGCTCGATCGGGGCTCCCGAGGCCAACGTCCTGACTTTC; CDR3aa: CASSIGAPEANVLTF
j_gene: TRBJ2-1; d_gene: NA; v_gene: TRBV19; abundance: NA; CDR3nt: TGTGCCAGTAGTATACAGAGGGCAGCGAATGAGCAGTTCTTC; CDR3aa: CASSIQRAANEQFF
j_gene: TRBJ2-7; d_gene: TRBD2; v_gene: TRBV6-5; abundance: once; CDR3nt: TGTGCCAGCAGCTATGACGGGACTAGGAACGAGCAGTACTTC; CDR3aa: CASSYDGTRNEQYF
j_gene: TRBJ1-2; d_gene: TRBD1; v_gene: TRBV14; abundance: NA; CDR3nt: TGTGCCAGCAGCGCCGGGACAGGGGATGGCTACACCTTC; CDR3aa: CASSAGTGDGYTF